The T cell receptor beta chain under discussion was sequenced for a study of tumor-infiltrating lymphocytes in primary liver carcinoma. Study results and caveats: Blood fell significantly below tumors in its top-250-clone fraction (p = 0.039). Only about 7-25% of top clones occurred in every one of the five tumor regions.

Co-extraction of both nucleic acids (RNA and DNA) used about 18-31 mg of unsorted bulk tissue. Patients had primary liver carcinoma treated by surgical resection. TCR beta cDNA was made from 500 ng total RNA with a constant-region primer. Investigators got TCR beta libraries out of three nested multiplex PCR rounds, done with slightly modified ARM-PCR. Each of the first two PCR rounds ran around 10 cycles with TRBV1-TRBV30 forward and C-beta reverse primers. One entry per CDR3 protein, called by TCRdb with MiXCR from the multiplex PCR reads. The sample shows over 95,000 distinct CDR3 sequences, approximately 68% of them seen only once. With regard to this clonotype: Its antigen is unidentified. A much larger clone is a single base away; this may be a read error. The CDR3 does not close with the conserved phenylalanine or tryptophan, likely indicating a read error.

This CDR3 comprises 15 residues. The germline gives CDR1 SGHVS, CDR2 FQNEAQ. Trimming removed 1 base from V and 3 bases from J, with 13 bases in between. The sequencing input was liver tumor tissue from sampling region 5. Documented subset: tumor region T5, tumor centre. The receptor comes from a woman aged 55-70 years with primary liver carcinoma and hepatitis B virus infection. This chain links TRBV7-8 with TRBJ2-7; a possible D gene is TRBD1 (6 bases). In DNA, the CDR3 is TGTGCCAGCAGCTTAGAGGCAGGGGCGAGCTACGAGCAGTACTCC. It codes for CASSLEAGASYEQYS.